The entry that follows covers one TCR beta chain sequence. This sample is drawn from a study of blood T cells in healthy people across ages. PCR was performed a second time for about 7 to 11 cycles using a sample-barcoded 5' primer and a J-beta primer mix. MiXCR, applied by TCRdb to the 5' RACE reads, yields one record per CDR3 protein. The profile shows fewer than 1,000,000 distinct CDR3 sequences, about half of them singletons. CDR3 size: 15 residues. V was shortened by 5 bases and J by 2 bases, with 15 bases between the two germline ends. Germline CDR1 SGHTA, CDR2 FQGNSA. The source is a man at least 80 years old in good health. The rearrangement joins TRBV7-2 to TRBJ2-5; TRBD2 is a possible D gene (6 bases). Sequenced material: blood. The CDR3 here is CASSPTRGWQETQYF. The DNA for the CDR3 is TGTGCCAGCAGCCCGACTAGGGGATGGCAAGAGACCCAGTACTTC.